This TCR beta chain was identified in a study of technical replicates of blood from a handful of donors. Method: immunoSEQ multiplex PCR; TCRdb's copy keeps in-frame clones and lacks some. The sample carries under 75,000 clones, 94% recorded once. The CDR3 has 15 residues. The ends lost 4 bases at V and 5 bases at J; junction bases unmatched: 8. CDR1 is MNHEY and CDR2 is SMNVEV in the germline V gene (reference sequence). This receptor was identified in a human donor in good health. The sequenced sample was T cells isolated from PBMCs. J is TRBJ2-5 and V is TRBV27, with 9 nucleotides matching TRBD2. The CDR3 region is CASSSRAGGKETQYF. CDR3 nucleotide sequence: TGTGCCAGCAGTTCCCGAGCGGGAGGAAAGGAGACCCAGTACTTC.